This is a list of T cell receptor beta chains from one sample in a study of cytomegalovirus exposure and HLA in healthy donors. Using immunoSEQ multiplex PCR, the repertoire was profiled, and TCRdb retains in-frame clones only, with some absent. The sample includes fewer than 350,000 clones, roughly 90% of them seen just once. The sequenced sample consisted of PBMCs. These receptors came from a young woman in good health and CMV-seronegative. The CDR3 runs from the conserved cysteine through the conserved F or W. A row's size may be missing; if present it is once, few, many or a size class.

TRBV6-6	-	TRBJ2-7	CASSPIAGGALYEQYF
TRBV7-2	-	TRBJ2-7	CASSLDPGFTYEQYF
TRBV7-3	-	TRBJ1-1	CASSAQGANTEAFF
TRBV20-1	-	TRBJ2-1	CSATKNNEQFF
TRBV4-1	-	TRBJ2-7	CASSPSPGLAGESYEQYF
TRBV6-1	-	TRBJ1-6	CASSGQSFNSPLHF
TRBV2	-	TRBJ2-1	CASTTRLVLAGPYNEQFF
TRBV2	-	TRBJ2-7	CASAGREGRYEQYF
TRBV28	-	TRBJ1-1	CASSSPGQGRTEAFF
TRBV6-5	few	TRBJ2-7	CASSARGEQYF
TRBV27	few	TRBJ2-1	CASSFVGQGNKDNEQFF
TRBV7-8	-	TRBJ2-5	CASSKWDRGGEETQYF
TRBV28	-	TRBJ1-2	CASSRDTNYGYTF
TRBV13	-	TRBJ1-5	CASSSTPDQPQHF
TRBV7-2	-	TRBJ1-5	CASSSQGNQPQHF
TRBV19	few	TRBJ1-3	CASSRGESGNTIYF
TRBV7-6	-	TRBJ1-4	CASSPVLNEKLFF
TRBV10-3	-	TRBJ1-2	CAITRDRKNYGYTF
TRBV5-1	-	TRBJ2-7	CASSLGVGGSYEQYF
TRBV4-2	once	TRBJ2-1	CASSQGWTGDNEQFF
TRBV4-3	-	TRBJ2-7	CASSQDLGLAKSGEQYF
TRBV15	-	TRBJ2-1	CATSSTSLLASDEQFF
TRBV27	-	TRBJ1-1	CASSFNGGGPIRAFF
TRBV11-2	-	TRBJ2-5	CASSRVRYQETQYF
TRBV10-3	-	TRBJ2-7	CAISLQGDYEQYF
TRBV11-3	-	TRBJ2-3	CASSLVSDTQYF
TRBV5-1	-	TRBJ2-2	CASSLEASGSLYGELFF
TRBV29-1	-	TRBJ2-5	CSAEVRGTQYF
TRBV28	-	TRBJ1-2	CASRKFSVGAPYGYTF
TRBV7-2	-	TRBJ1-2	CASSPDRGPYGYTF
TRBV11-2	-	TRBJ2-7	CASTRTGGYYEQYF
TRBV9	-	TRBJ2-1	CASSATHWSSYNEQFF
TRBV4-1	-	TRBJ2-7	CASSHPPGQIYEQYF
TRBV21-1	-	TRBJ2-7	CASSKVRGHQDEQYF
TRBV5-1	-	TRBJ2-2	CASTHTSGSPGELFF
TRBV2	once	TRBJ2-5	CASSNAGLAPETQYF
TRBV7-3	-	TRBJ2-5	CASSPRGGAETQYF
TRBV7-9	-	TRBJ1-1	CASRPAGDTEAFF
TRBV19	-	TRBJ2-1	CASSALRYDEQFF
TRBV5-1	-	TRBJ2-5	CASSKSSGTQETQYF
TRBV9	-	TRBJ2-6	CASSPMGQTRSGANVLTF
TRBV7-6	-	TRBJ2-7	CASSRQAGVPPFEQYF